The clone carrying this T cell receptor beta chain was counted between two and nine times. As yet, its antigen is unknown. Following an approximately eleven-day culture, CD4+ T cells were purified. Each culture had half its medium swapped for IL-2 medium on days 3 and 7. Sequencing was performed with immunoSEQ multiplex PCR; in TCRdb, only in-frame clones are kept and a portion is missing. The profile shows around 40,000 clones, about 65% of them singletons. This specimen comes from a study of vaccination effects on CD4 cells after COVID-19. The ends were cut back, 5 bases at V and 11 bases at J, with 16 bases in the middle. Germline CDR1 reads SGHRS; CDR2 reads YFSETQ. The CDR3 consists of 12 residues.

The specimen was CD4+ T cells from PBMCs cultured without peptide, collected before COVID-19 vaccination. The origin of this receptor is a human donor who received a COVID-19 vaccine. This chain joins TRBV5-1 and TRBJ1-1; tentative D call: TRBD1 (5 bases). Here the CDR3 reads CASREGWGKAFF. The CDR3, as DNA: TGCGCCAGCAGAGAGGGGTGGGGAAAGGCTTTCTTT.